The 26 T cell receptor beta chains given below trace back to one sample, sequenced in a study of T cells in women clearing cervical HPV infection. Generated by immunoSEQ multiplex PCR, the TCRdb table keeps only in-frame clones and is missing some. Its table lists fewer than 30,000 clones. Sequencing was done on a sample of blood buffy coat. Receptors were obtained from a woman aged 18 to 75 with a cervical HPV16 infection that either progressed to CIN3+ or cleared (not recorded which).

By frequency, this clone registers medium-sized. Coverage ceases 3 residues before the CDR3 finishes, and the germline J gene fills in the end. Other DNA sequences within the sample encode an identical CDR3. This rearrangement joins TRBV20-1 to TRBJ2-1; 8 nucleotides agree with TRBD1. CDR3 size: 15 residues. The V and J ends lost 7 bases and 3 bases, in that order; junction bases with no gene match: 11. Germline CDR1 DFQATT, CDR2 SNEGSKA (reference sequence). The CDR3 bases that were read are TGCAGTGTGTTTCCTGTGGACAGGGTCTACAATGAG. Amino acid sequence: CSVFPVDRVYNE. The entire CDR3 reads CSVFPVDRVYNEQFF.

In regard to this clone: Coverage ceases 3 residues before the CDR3 finishes, and the germline J gene fills in the end. The chain joins TRBV7-9 to TRBJ2-3; the D is unclear. V was shortened by 5 bases and J by 3 bases, with 6 bases between the two germline ends. The CDR3 is 12 amino acids. From germline, CDR1 is SEHNR and CDR2 FQNEAQ (reference sequence). The CDR3 loop is CASSAATDTQYF. The CDR3 DNA, read in part, is TGTGCCAGCAGCGCGGCGACAGATACG.

As regards this clone: The CDR3 goes on 3 residues after the read ends, and that part is filled in from the germline J gene. The chain couples TRBV20-1 to TRBJ1-2; 9 bases are a match to TRBD1. The ends lost 0 bases at V and 2 bases at J; junction bases unmatched: 4. Germline V gene data show CDR1 as DFQATT and CDR2 as SNEGSKA (reference sequence). The CDR3 covers 15 residues. The CDR3 spells CSARDWDRENYGYTF. The CDR3 DNA, read in part, is TGCAGTGCTAGAGACTGGGACAGGGAGAACTATGGC.

As regards this clone: The read terminates 3 residues before the CDR3 end, so the remaining end is supplied by the germline J gene. J is TRBJ1-6 and V is TRBV7-7; D gene uncertain. Between the trimmed V and J ends, which lost 3 bases and 5 bases, there was a span of 5 bases. Looked up from germline, CDR1 is SSHAT and CDR2 is FNYEAQ (reference sequence). CDR3 length: 13 amino acids. The CDR3 bases that were read are TGTGCCAGCAGCTTTAGTAATAATTCACCC. Its translation: CASSFSNNSP. The CDR3 reads in full as CASSFSNNSPLHF.

This clone counts as medium-sized (0.01 to 0.1%) by frequency. The read halts 3 residues ahead of the CDR3 end, with the missing end drawn from the germline J gene. The gene calls are TRBV18 and TRBJ2-5; no definite D call. V lost 6 bases and J 2 bases, leaving 10 bases between the germline ends. The length of the CDR3 is 13 residues. CDR1 KGHSH and CDR2 LQKENI come from the germline V gene. The CDR3: CASSLKGQETQYF. The DNA read from the CDR3 is TGTGCCAGCTCCCTCAAAGGGCAAGAGACC.

Regarding this clone: The sequenced fragment ends 3 residues before the CDR3 boundary, so the rest is inferred from the germline J gene. V is TRBV19 and J is TRBJ2-7, with 7 bases matching TRBD1. The CDR3 extends over 16 amino acids. The germline V gene encodes CDR1 LNHDA and CDR2 SQIVND (reference sequence). V lost 5 bases and J lost 5; bases outside the gene matches: 15. Incomplete CDR3 DNA: TGTGCCAGTAGTCTCCTAGGGGCGACAGGGCCCCACGAG. Translation gives CASSLLGATGPHE. The complete CDR3 reads CASSLLGATGPHEQYF.

On this clone: Read coverage stops 3 residues before the CDR3 terminus; the germline J gene supplies the remainder. This sequence joins TRBV2 and TRBJ1-2; unclear D gene. CDR3 length: 11 residues. In germline, CDR1 is SNHLY, CDR2 FYNNEI. The covered CDR3 bases are TGTGCCAGCGAGAGGACTGGGGGC. As protein: CASERTGG. The complete CDR3 sequence is CASERTGGYTF.

Worth noting for this clone: The read gets to within 3 residues of the CDR3 end, and the germline J gene fills in the rest. The chain couples TRBV18 to TRBJ2-2, with D maybe TRBD1 (6 bases). Trimming took 0 bases from V and 7 from J, leaving 18 bases between them. Germline loops: CDR1 KGHSH, CDR2 LQKENI. The CDR3 loop spans 17 amino acids. The DNA read from the CDR3 is TGTGCCAGCTCACCACCAGGGGGTCTGCTAGCCAGCGGGGAG. It translates to CASSPPGGLLASGE. The full CDR3 sequence reads CASSPPGGLLASGELFF.

With regard to this clone: The sequenced fragment ends 3 residues before the CDR3 boundary, so the rest is inferred from the germline J gene. V gene TRBV2 combines with J gene TRBJ2-7, with 10 nucleotides matching TRBD1. Germline V lookup: CDR1 SNHLY, CDR2 FYNNEI. The CDR3 contains 13 residues. Trimming at V came to 10 bases and at J to 2 bases, leaving 5 bases not matched to a gene. The CDR3: CATSGTGAYEQYF. The sequenced CDR3 bases are TGTGCCACATCCGGGACAGGGGCCTACGAG.

Worth noting for this clone: The read ends 3 residues before the CDR3 terminus; that terminus is restored from the germline J gene. The chain employs TRBV5-4 and TRBJ2-2, with 12 bases matching TRBD2. This CDR3 spans 16 amino acids. Germline loops: CDR1 SGHNT, CDR2 YYREEE (reference sequence). Trimming took 4 bases from V and 1 from J; bases not matched to a gene: 2. CDR3 DNA (partial): TGTGCCAGCAGCAAGGGACTAGCGGGGAACACCGGGGAG. Amino acids: CASSKGLAGNTGE. The entire CDR3 protein is CASSKGLAGNTGELFF.

Details on this clone: An end of the junction does not agree with germline; a read error may underlie this. The read falls 3 residues short of the CDR3 end, and the missing part is taken from the germline J gene. This chain connects TRBV4-2 to TRBJ2-5; a weak D match, TRBD2 (6 bases). Germline CDR1 is LGHNA and CDR2 is YNFKEQ. The CDR3 is 17 amino acids. The covered CDR3 bases are TGCGCCAGCAGCCAAGAACCAAGGGCCTCTAGCGAGGGGACC. Translation: CASSQEPRASSEGT. The whole CDR3 reads CASSQEPRASSEGTQYF.

As for this clone: The read falls 3 residues short of the CDR3 end, and the missing part is taken from the germline J gene. The V gene is TRBV10-3, the J gene TRBJ2-3, with D tentatively TRBD1 (6 bases). This CDR3 has 13 residues. Trimming pared 7 bases from V and 2 bases from J, leaving 10 bases between. CDR1 is ENHRY and CDR2 is SYGVKD in the germline V gene. CDR3 sequence reads: CAINGDNTDTQYF. The CDR3 bases that were read are TGTGCCATCAACGGGGACAACACAGATACG.

About this clone: Read data end 3 residues before the CDR3 end; the end is taken from the germline J gene. The rearrangement uses TRBV7-6 and TRBJ1-2, with TRBD1 as a possible D gene (6 bases). Germline CDR1 and CDR2: SGHVS and FNYEAQ. CDR3 length equals 14 residues. This CDR3 is CASSSVDRRDGYTF. The covered CDR3 bases are TGTGCCAGCAGCTCTGTAGACAGGAGGGACGGC.

As concerns this clone: Read sequence stops 3 residues before the CDR3 end, and the germline J gene provides the missing end. The chain links TRBV2 to TRBJ1-4; TRBD1 is a possible D gene (6 bases). This CDR3 is 15 amino acids long. Germline CDR1 is SNHLY and CDR2 is FYNNEI. V was shortened by 6 bases and J by 3 bases, with 14 bases between the two germline ends. CDR3 loop: CASSKEGGANEKLFF. The part of the CDR3 DNA that was read is TGTGCCAGCAGCAAGGAAGGGGGAGCTAATGAAAAA.

Comment on this clone: The read finishes 3 residues shy of the CDR3 end, and the germline J gene is used to complete it. This chain links TRBV5-1 with TRBJ2-1, with 8 bases fitting TRBD2. The germline CDR1 and CDR2 sequences are SGHRS and YFSETQ. The CDR3 is 15 amino acids. Losses at the gene ends were 8 bases for V and 9 bases for J; bases not matched to a gene: 16. The CDR3 loop reads CARSNWRGDRSEQFF. The CDR3 DNA, read in part, is TGCGCCAGGTCGAACTGGCGGGGGGACCGGAGTGAG.

As regards this clone: Relative to the germline gene, one junction end is altered; a read error may explain this. The read terminates 3 residues ahead of where the CDR3 ends, so the germline J gene completes it. The chain links TRBV2 to TRBJ2-3; perhaps TRBD2 as D (5 bases). Per germline, CDR1 SNHLY and CDR2 FYNNEI. CDR3 length equals 17 residues. CDR3 region: CASSEAVGWRTPETQYF. The CDR3 bases that were read are TGTGCCAGCAGTGAAGCGGTGGGATGGAGGACTCCAGAGACG. Looking up the rest from reference TRBV2 and TRBJ2-3 gives the full variable domain: EPEVTQTPSHQVTQMGQEVILRCVPISNHLYFYWYRQILGQKVEFLVSFYNNEISEKSEIFDDQFSVERPDGSNFTLKIRSTKLEDSAMYFCASSEAVGWRTPETQYFGPGTRLTVL.

Concerning this clone: Sequencing ends 3 residues short of the CDR3 end; the germline J gene provides the rest. The chain combines TRBV23-1 with TRBJ2-7; the match to TRBD1 covers 9 bases. TRBV23-1 is an ORF, and what it does is uncertain. CDR3 size: 18 residues. V gave up 0 bases and J gave up 3 bases; unmatched junction bases: 12. Here the CDR3 reads CASSQSAPKQGACYEQYF. CDR3 DNA, as far as it was read: TGCGCCAGCAGTCAATCAGCACCGAAACAGGGGGCATGCTACGAG.

On this clone: The read gets to within 3 residues of the CDR3 end, and the germline J gene fills in the rest. The J gene is TRBJ2-5, the V gene TRBV7-3, with D possibly being TRBD2 (7 bases). V lost 4 bases, J lost 5 bases, and 14 bases lay in between. This CDR3 comprises 14 residues. Germline CDR1 reads SGHTA; CDR2 reads FQGTGA. Partial CDR3 DNA: TGTGCCAGCAGCTCGTCGGGGGGCCGGGAGACC. It encodes CASSSSGGRET. The CDR3 in full is CASSSSGGRETQYF. Combining the CDR3 with reference TRBV7-3 and TRBJ2-5 gives the whole variable domain GAGVSQTPSNKVTEKGKYVELRCDPISGHTALYWYRQSLGQGPEFLIYFQGTGAADDSGLPNDRFFAVRPEGSVSTLKIQRTERGDSAVYLCASSSSGGRETQYFGPGTRLLVL.

Comment on this clone: At one boundary the junction diverges from the germline segment, which might be a read error. The read ends 3 residues early relative to the CDR3; the germline J gene fills the gap. This chain uses TRBV4-2 with TRBJ1-2; TRBD1 matches 7 bases. The V gene's germline CDR1 is LGHNA and CDR2 YNFKEQ. The CDR3 has 15 amino acids. Incomplete CDR3 DNA: TGCGCCAGCAGCCAAGACGACAGGGTTACCTATGGC. Its protein product is CASSQDDRVTYG. The CDR3 reads in full as CASSQDDRVTYGYTF.

In the case of this clone: The CDR3 end lies 3 residues beyond the end of the read and is filled in from the germline J gene. The chain recombines TRBV12-3 or TRBV12-4 with TRBJ2-7, with no clear D. V was trimmed by 6 bases and J by 3 bases, leaving 9 bases between them. The CDR3 length is 12 residues. The CDR3 sequence: CASSLPFYEQYF. CDR3 bases read: TGTGCCAGCAGCCTCCCGTTCTACGAG.

Regarding this clone: The DNA ends 3 residues before the CDR3 does, and the rest of the CDR3 is filled in from the germline J gene. The chain links TRBV7-2 to TRBJ2-7, with D maybe TRBD1 (6 bases). CDR3 length: 13 residues. The ends were cut back, 7 bases at V and 6 bases at J, with 16 bases in the middle. Looked up from germline, CDR1 is SGHTA and CDR2 is FQGNSA. The CDR3 is CASTLNTGFEQYF. CDR3 DNA, as far as it was read: TGTGCCAGCACCCTCAACACAGGGTTCGAG.

CDR3 sequence reads: CASSPLMAGYNEQYF. The sequenced CDR3 bases are TGTGCCAGCAGTCCTCTAATGGCAGGTTATAACGAG. The chain links TRBV6-2 or TRBV6-3 to TRBJ2-7; no reliable D call. The CDR3 end lies 3 residues beyond the end of the read and is filled in from the germline J gene. This CDR3 is built from 15 residues. V was clipped by 5 bases and J by 5 bases, with 19 bases between them. Looked up from germline, CDR1 is MNHEY and CDR2 is SVGEGT.

On this clone itself: The read finishes 3 residues shy of the CDR3 end, and the germline J gene is used to complete it. The chain links TRBV2 to TRBJ1-2; 7 bases match TRBD1. The CDR3 sequence is 15 residues long. Germline V gene sequence: CDR1 SNHLY, CDR2 FYNNEI. CDR3 DNA, as far as it was read: TGTGCCAGCAAATCACAGGGGCCCGCCGTGGAGGGC. Its protein product is CASKSQGPAVEG. From start to end, the CDR3 is CASKSQGPAVEGYTF.

CDR3 region: CASSELQGRGELFF. The covered CDR3 bases are TGTGCCAGCAGCGAACTCCAGGGTCGGGGGGAG. J is TRBJ2-2 and V is TRBV7-2, with D tentatively TRBD1 (5 bases). The sequence runs out 3 residues before the end of the CDR3; the remainder is reconstructed from the germline J gene. The CDR3 covers 14 residues. The V gene lost 5 bases and the J gene lost 8 bases, with 15 bases spanning the gap. CDR1 and CDR2 (germline): SGHTA, FQGNSA.

On this clone: An end of the junction differs from the germline gene, which may be a read error. The CDR3 end is not reached by the read, which stops 3 residues before it; the germline J gene fills it in. Other DNA sequences of this sample code for an identical CDR3. The chain links TRBV4-2 to TRBJ1-2; D gene unclear. The CDR3 sequence is 15 residues long. The germline V gene has CDR1 LGHNA and CDR2 YNFKEQ. The covered CDR3 bases are TGCGCCAGCAGCCAAGATCCGACGGGGTTCGCTGGC. Its protein product is CASSQDPTGFAG. The CDR3 as a whole reads CASSQDPTGFAGYTF.

A word on this clone: The observed sequence ends 3 residues before the CDR3 terminus, with the missing tail filled in from the germline J gene. The chain recombines TRBV6-2 or TRBV6-3 with TRBJ2-7, with D perhaps matching TRBD1 (5 bases). Germline CDR1 reads MNHEY; CDR2 reads SVGEGT. The CDR3 is made up of 13 amino acids. Between the trimmed V and J ends, which lost 6 bases and 3 bases, there was a span of 12 bases. The CDR3 DNA, read in part, is TGTGCCAGCAGAGTCCTGGACATCTACGAG. Its protein is CASRVLDIYE. The whole CDR3 sequence reads CASRVLDIYEQYF.